This T cell receptor beta chain stems from a study of graft-versus-host responses after intestinal transplantation. Study summary: Every one of the recipients received anti-thymocyte globulin induction and afterwards took tacrolimus and steroids for about 3 years.

This CDR3 contains 14 residues. Germline V gene sequence: CDR1 MNHEY, CDR2 SVGAGI. V was clipped by 2 bases and J by 2 bases, with 7 bases between them. Sequencing used immunoSEQ multiplex PCR; TCRdb keeps in-frame clones, though not all of them. The sample shows just over 40,000 clones, 91% of them seen only once. Whole-study results and caveats: Across patients carrying graft-donor T cell macrochimerism, allografts held high graft-versus-host to host-versus-graft clonal ratios.

Details on this clone: The target antigen is unknown.

The J gene is TRBJ2-1, the V gene TRBV6-5, with D maybe TRBD2 (5 bases). The receptor was isolated from a human patient who received an intestinal transplant, so some T cells may come from the graft donor. Specimen: PBMCs, collected around 320 days after intestinal transplant. The CDR3: CASSYAGPYNEQFF. DNA of the CDR3: TGTGCCAGCAGTTACGCGGGCCCCTACAATGAGCAGTTCTTC.